A selection of T cell receptor beta chains follows, all from one sample in a study of blood T cell repertoires in COVID-19. Method: immunoSEQ multiplex PCR; TCRdb's copy keeps in-frame clones and lacks some. This table holds 160,000 or so clones, around 83% found once. The source material was peripheral blood. These receptors originate from a woman between 50 and 59 years old with acute or convalescent COVID-19. Each CDR3 is given with its conserved first and last residue. D genes are given only for firm matches. Part of the rows lack a size; the others show once, few, many or a class for expanded clones.

D | size | J | V | DNA | CDR3
TRBD2 | . | TRBJ2-3 | TRBV9 | TGTGCCAGCAACCGACTAGCGGGGGGTGATACGCAGTATTTT | CASNRLAGGDTQYF
. | . | TRBJ1-1 | TRBV6-2/TRBV6-3 | TGTGCCAGCAGTTATAGCGTCCCCCTAGGGGCTTTCTTT | CASSYSVPLGAFF
. | . | TRBJ2-7 | TRBV6-5 | TGTGCCAGCGCTGGGACAAGGACTAGGTACGAGCAGTACTTC | CASAGTRTRYEQYF
. | . | TRBJ1-4 | TRBV10-2 | TGCGCCAGCAGTGATATGGCAGGCTCGGAAAAACTGTTTTTT | CASSDMAGSEKLFF
TRBD1 | . | TRBJ1-2 | TRBV2 | TGTGCCAGCAGTGCACAGGGGGGGGACTATGGCTACACCTTC | CASSAQGGDYGYTF
. | . | TRBJ1-1 | TRBV7-9 | TGTGCCAGCAGCTTAGAGGCGGCTATGAACACTGAAGCTTTCTTT | CASSLEAAMNTEAFF
. | . | TRBJ2-7 | TRBV3-1/TRBV3-2 | TGTGCCAGCACCGCAGGACACGCGCTTGGCTACGAGCAGTACTTC | CASTAGHALGYEQYF
. | few | TRBJ1-5 | TRBV7-9 | TGTGCCAGCAGCCAAGGGGAGGGGCGTCAGCCCCAGCATTTT | CASSQGEGRQPQHF
TRBD1 | . | TRBJ2-4 | TRBV18 | TGTGCCAGCTCACCGCCGGGACAGCTAGCCAAAAACATTCAGTACTTC | CASSPPGQLAKNIQYF
TRBD1 | . | TRBJ1-5 | TRBV19 | TGTGCCTCAAGTTCCCACCCGGGACAGATCAATCAGCCCCAGCATTTT | CASSSHPGQINQPQHF
. | . | TRBJ2-7 | TRBV19 | TGTGCCAGTAGTGGACAGACTCGGGGCGAGCAGTACTTC | CASSGQTRGEQYF
TRBD2 | few | TRBJ2-7 | TRBV28 | TGTGCCAGCACCTCGGGGGGGACTGGTTACGAGCAGTACTTC | CASTSGGTGYEQYF
. | . | TRBJ1-2 | TRBV19 | TGTGCCAGTAGTATAGATGAGGGGTGGACAGATCGGTATGGCTACACCTTC | CASSIDEGWTDRYGYTF
TRBD1 | . | TRBJ2-2 | TRBV7-7 | TGTGCCAGCAGCCTACGGACAGGGGGCGGGGAGCTGTTTTTT | CASSLRTGGGELFF
. | . | TRBJ2-5 | TRBV6-5 | TGTGCCATAACCCGGACAGGCAGCGGGGAGACCCAGTACTTC | CAITRTGSGETQYF